Listed here is a single TCR beta chain. The antigen is not known. Germline CDR1 reads GTSNPN; CDR2 reads SVGIG (reference sequence). Trimming at V came to 3 bases and at J to 0 bases, leaving 5 bases not matched to a gene. The CDR3 is 17 residues long. In each sample, about 10^5 TCR templates were assayed. The table came from immunoSEQ multiplex PCR; TCRdb's copy has only in-frame clones and leaves some out. The table records approximately 90,000 clones, 90% to 95% of them present only once. This specimen comes from a study of siplizumab effects on memory and regulatory T cells. The study's findings and limits: Significant reduction of alloreactive sequences traceable to unstimulated CD4+ memory cells was observed with siplizumab.

The chain is built from TRBV30 and TRBJ2-1; 13 positions match TRBD2. The TCR comes from a human donor in good health. Sequencing used non-Treg CD4+ T cells sorted from blood. Here the CDR3 DNA reads TGTGCCTGGAGCCGGACTAGCGGGAGACTCTCCTACAATGAGCAGTTCTTC. Protein: CAWSRTSGRLSYNEQFF.